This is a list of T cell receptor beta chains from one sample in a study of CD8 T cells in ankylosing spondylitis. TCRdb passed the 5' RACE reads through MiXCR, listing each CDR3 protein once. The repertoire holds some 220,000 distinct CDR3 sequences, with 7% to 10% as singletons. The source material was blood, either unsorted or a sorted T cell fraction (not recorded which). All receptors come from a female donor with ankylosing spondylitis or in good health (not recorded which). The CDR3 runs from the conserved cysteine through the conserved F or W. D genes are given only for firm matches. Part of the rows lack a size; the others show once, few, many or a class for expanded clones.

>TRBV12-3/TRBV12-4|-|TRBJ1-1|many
CASSLLGALTEAFF
TGTGCCAGCAGTTTGTTGGGGGCGCTCACTGAAGCTTTCTTT
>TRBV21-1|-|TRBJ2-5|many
CASGKKTQYF
TGTGCCAGCGGGAAAAAGACCCAGTACTTC
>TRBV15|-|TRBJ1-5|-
CHVLGEPQHF
TGTCATGTCTTGGGGGAGCCCCAGCATTTT
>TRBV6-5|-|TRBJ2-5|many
CASIFAREETQYF
TGTGCCAGCATTTTCGCCCGGGAGGAGACCCAGTACTTC
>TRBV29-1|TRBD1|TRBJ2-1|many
CSSAGTAFNNEQFF
TGCAGTTCAGCCGGGACAGCCTTTAACAATGAGCAGTTCTTC
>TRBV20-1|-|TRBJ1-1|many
CSARPKGTGMNTEAFF
TGCAGTGCTAGACCGAAGGGGACGGGTATGAACACTGAAGCTTTCTTT
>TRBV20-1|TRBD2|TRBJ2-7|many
CSARDPASGSYEQYF
TGCAGTGCTAGAGATCCCGCTAGCGGGTCCTACGAGCAGTACTTC
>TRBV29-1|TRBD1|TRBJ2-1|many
CSVLPDRGVSNEQFF
TGCAGCGTTCTCCCCGACAGGGGAGTTTCCAATGAGCAGTTCTTC
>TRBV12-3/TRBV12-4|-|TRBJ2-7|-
CASGVMGTWEQYF
TGTGCCAGCGGCGTGATGGGGACGTGGGAGCAGTACTTC
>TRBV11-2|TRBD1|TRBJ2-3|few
CASSRTGASLGTDTQYF
TGTGCCAGCAGCCGGACAGGGGCGAGTTTGGGCACAGATACGCAGTATTTT
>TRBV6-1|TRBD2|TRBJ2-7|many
CASIPGGRGYEQYF
TGTGCCAGCATCCCGGGAGGGCGAGGGTACGAGCAGTACTTC
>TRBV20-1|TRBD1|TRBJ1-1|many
CSAADSGTVAYAFF
TGCAGTGCTGCAGACTCCGGGACAGTAGCTTACGCTTTCTTT